The sequence of this TCR beta chain was determined in a study of long-term antiretroviral therapy in people with HIV. Germline V lookup: CDR1 SEHNR, CDR2 FQNEAQ (reference sequence). V gave up 1 base and J gave up 0 bases, with 13 bases separating them. The CDR3 contains 17 residues. Survey-level resolution applied to immunoSEQ assay v3.0. Some clones are missing from TCRdb's copy, which holds only in-frame ones; the method was immunoSEQ multiplex PCR. The repertoire holds around 20,000 clones, with less than 85% as singletons. Sample: unsorted PBMCs, taken 0.9 years after starting antiretroviral therapy. The chain joins TRBV7-9 to TRBJ1-3; D gene uncertain. The TCR comes from a man between 18 and 29 years old with HIV. CDR3 bases: TGTGCCAGCAGCTTAGGGCGAACGGGATCCTCTGGAAACACCATATATTTT. Its protein product is CASSLGRTGSSGNTIYF.